Each of the 5 T cell receptor beta chains below was sequenced from the same sample in a study of CD8+ T cells in alopecia areata. Isolated RNA was reverse transcribed into cDNA used as the sequencing template. Here immunoSEQ multiplex PCR was the method, and the copy in TCRdb shows in-frame clones only, minus some. This sample has about 210,000 clones, with around three fifths found just once. This sample's treatment: oral pan-JAK inhibitor, 5-10 mg twice daily. Sample: CD4+ T cells sorted from blood, taken at week 4, from a patient treated with tofacitinib. These receptors all stem from a human donor with alopecia areata.

This chain uses TRBV7-2 with TRBJ1-6, with D maybe TRBD1 (5 bases). Germline-derived CDR1 and CDR2 are SGHTA and FQGNSA. The V gene lost 1 base and the J gene lost 10 bases, with 14 bases spanning the gap. There are 15 residues in the CDR3. This CDR3 reads CASSLDGGFGSPLHF. The CDR3 DNA is TGTGCCAGCAGCTTAGATGGGGGTTTCGGATCACCCCTCCACTTT.

V and J are TRBV19 and TRBJ1-5; tentatively, D is TRBD1 (5 bases). The CDR3 is 13 amino acids. Germline CDR1 LNHDA, CDR2 SQIVND (reference sequence). Trimming took off 3 bases at V and 8 bases at J, with 11 bases between the two ends. CDR3 DNA sequence: TGTGCCAGTAGTATTGGGACCGTAGAGCCCCAGCATTTT. Encoded protein: CASSIGTVEPQHF.

The gene calls are TRBV9 and TRBJ2-2, with 12 bases matching TRBD2. The CDR3 has 15 amino acids. J gave up 6 bases and V 4 bases, and 4 bases lay outside the gene matches. The V gene's germline CDR1 is SGDLS and CDR2 YYNGEE. The CDR3 region is CASSPRTSGAGELFF. CDR3 DNA sequence: TGTGCCAGCAGCCCCCGGACTAGCGGGGCCGGGGAGCTGTTTTTT. The full variable domain, with the rest looked up from reference TRBV9 and TRBJ2-2, is DSGVTQTPKHLITATGQRVTLRCSPRSGDLSVYWYQQSLDQGLQFLIQYYNGEERAKGNILERFSAQQFPDLHSELNLSSLELGDSALYFCASSPRTSGAGELFFGEGSRLTVL.

The J gene is TRBJ2-4, the V gene TRBV2; D remains unclear. The CDR3 is 13 residues long. Germline V gene sequence: CDR1 SNHLY, CDR2 FYNNEI. V gave up 4 bases and J gave up 5 bases, with 9 bases separating them. DNA of the CDR3: TGTGCCAGCAGTGGGCCTAGAGAAAACATTCAGTACTTC. Amino acid sequence: CASSGPRENIQYF.

This chain connects TRBV20-1 to TRBJ1-2; no clear D. V was clipped by 4 bases and J by 7 bases, with 10 bases between them. The CDR3 consists of 11 residues. Germline V gene data show CDR1 as DFQATT and CDR2 as SNEGSKA (reference sequence). CDR3 protein: CSAIVLGGYTF. CDR3 sequence (DNA): TGCAGTGCTATCGTCTTAGGTGGCTACACCTTC.